A selection of T cell receptor beta chains follows, all from one sample in a study of long-term antiretroviral therapy in people with HIV. Sequencing was performed with immunoSEQ multiplex PCR; in TCRdb, only in-frame clones are kept and a portion is missing. The sample yields around 20,000 clones, 60% to 85% seen once. The sequencing used unsorted PBMCs, collected 2.9 years after starting antiretroviral therapy. The receptor source for this set is a woman in her twenties or thirties with HIV. Each CDR3 is given with its conserved first and last residue. The D gene is left open where the match is weak. A row's size may be missing; if present it is once, few, many or a size class.

J gene,D gene,clone size,V gene,CDR3 protein,CDR3 DNA
TRBJ1-1,NA,NA,TRBV29-1,CSVEGQMNTEAFF,TGCAGCGTTGAAGGCCAGATGAACACTGAAGCTTTCTTT
TRBJ2-3,NA,NA,TRBV7-9,CASSSLQGKGTDTQYF,TGTGCCAGCAGCTCCCTACAGGGAAAGGGCACAGATACGCAGTATTTT
TRBJ2-3,NA,NA,TRBV27,CASKRFAVLDTQYF,TGTGCCAGCAAGAGGTTTGCGGTGTTAGATACGCAGTATTTT
TRBJ1-1,NA,NA,TRBV15,CATSRGRARFEAFF,TGTGCCACCAGCAGAGGGAGGGCGCGTTTTGAAGCTTTCTTT
TRBJ1-3,NA,NA,TRBV5-1,CASSSRGPGNTIYF,TGCGCCAGCAGCTCGCGTGGGCCTGGAAACACCATATATTTT
TRBJ1-2,NA,NA,TRBV27,CASTSWGTHGYTF,TGTGCCAGCACCTCATGGGGTACCCATGGCTACACCTTC
TRBJ2-2,TRBD1,NA,TRBV27,CASLDRESPKNTGELFF,TGTGCCAGCCTAGACAGGGAGTCCCCGAAGAACACCGGGGAGCTGTTTTTT
TRBJ1-1,NA,NA,TRBV15,CATHSPYSGRVAFF,TGTGCCACCCATTCTCCTTACTCGGGCAGGGTTGCTTTCTTT
TRBJ1-6,NA,medium-sized,TRBV27,CASRSEGTAYNSPLHF,TGTGCCAGCAGATCAGAGGGGACGGCCTATAATTCACCCCTCCACTTT
TRBJ2-1,NA,NA,TRBV27,CASSSHGTGEDNEQFF,TGTGCCAGCAGTTCGCACGGGACTGGAGAAGATAATGAGCAGTTCTTC
TRBJ1-2,TRBD1,NA,TRBV4-1,CASSQEPGGRGGYTF,TGCGCCAGCAGCCAAGAGCCAGGGGGCCGGGGTGGCTACACCTTC
TRBJ2-1,TRBD1,NA,TRBV19,CASKPGQGSFDEQFF,TGTGCCAGTAAGCCGGGACAGGGCAGTTTCGATGAGCAGTTCTTC
TRBJ2-1,TRBD2,NA,TRBV5-1,CASSLEASGGAEQFF,TGCGCCAGCAGCTTGGAGGCTAGCGGGGGGGCTGAGCAGTTCTTC
TRBJ2-7,TRBD1,NA,TRBV13,CASSPQGDGSYEQYF,TGTGCCAGCAGCCCACAGGGGGATGGATCGTACGAGCAGTACTTC
TRBJ2-7,NA,NA,TRBV5-6,CASSLGRLYEQYF,TGTGCCAGCAGCTTGGGACGTCTCTACGAGCAGTACTTC
TRBJ2-3,NA,NA,TRBV4-2,CASSPGGLGDTQYF,TGTGCCAGCAGCCCGGGGGGCCTAGGAGATACGCAGTATTTT
TRBJ2-5,TRBD1,NA,TRBV7-3,CASSQIGTVETQYF,TGTGCCAGCAGCCAAATCGGGACAGTAGAGACCCAGTACTTC